Listed here are 10 T cell receptor beta chains from one sample, sequenced in a study of Ad26.COV2.S vaccination and SARS-CoV-2 variants. Treatment: over 15 received Ad26.COV2.S at low or high dose, single or two shots; roughly five received placebo; per-sample allocation not given. The samples were gathered on day 63 after the first injection of vaccine or placebo. This table comes from immunoSEQ multiplex PCR, and its TCRdb copy is limited to in-frame clones, with some not included. This table holds about 320,000 clones, roughly 90% found once. The specimen comprised peripheral blood, sampled in a trial of Ad26.COV2.S vaccine versus placebo. These receptors were obtained from a person aged 18-60 years who received the Ad26.COV2.S COVID-19 vaccine or a placebo.

This chain's CDR3 is CASSPNALTGGAEAFF. Here the CDR3 DNA reads TGTGCCAGCTCACCCAACGCGTTGACAGGGGGTGCTGAAGCTTTCTTT. The chain joins TRBV18 to TRBJ1-1; 9 bases are a match to TRBD1. The V segment lost 3 bases and the J segment 6 bases; nucleotides outside the gene matches: 11. This CDR3 region has 16 residues. CDR1 is KGHSH, CDR2 LQKENI, per germline.

This chain joins TRBV9 and TRBJ1-1; 7 positions match TRBD1. The germline V gene has CDR1 SGDLS and CDR2 YYNGEE. CDR3 length: 14 residues. V lost 4 bases and J lost 3; bases outside the gene matches: 6. The CDR3 DNA reads as TGTGCCAGCAGCCGCTTAGGGGGCTACACTGAAGCTTTCTTT. This encodes CASSRLGGYTEAFF.

This sequence joins TRBV9 and TRBJ2-7; TRBD2 might be the D (6 bases). The CDR3 contains 16 residues. The V end lost 0 bases, the J end lost 0 bases, and 13 bases lay between the germline ends. Germline CDR1 is SGDLS and CDR2 is YYNGEE. The CDR3 loop is CASSVGFLASSYEQYF. The CDR3 DNA is TGTGCCAGCAGCGTAGGGTTTCTAGCGAGCTCCTACGAGCAGTACTTC.

This clone came up a few times. The chain is built from TRBV2 and TRBJ1-5; perhaps TRBD1 as D (6 bases). The germline V gene has CDR1 SNHLY and CDR2 FYNNEI. Trimming removed 3 bases at V and 0 bases at J, with 9 bases between. The CDR3 has 15 amino acids. The CDR3 reads CASSDRGLSNQPQHF. The CDR3 nucleotides read TGTGCCAGCAGTGACAGGGGTCTTAGCAATCAGCCCCAGCATTTT.

The rearrangement links TRBV18 to TRBJ2-3; D gene unclear. CDR3 size: 14 residues. Trimming shortened V by 5 bases and J by 4 bases, and 13 bases separated the two germline ends. CDR1 is KGHSH and CDR2 is LQKENI in the germline V gene. The CDR3 is CASSDTGRADTQYF. CDR3 nucleotides: TGTGCCAGCTCAGACACTGGTAGGGCAGATACGCAGTATTTT.

The rearrangement uses TRBV19 and TRBJ1-4; D gene uncertain. Between the trimmed V and J ends, which lost 4 bases and 7 bases, there was a span of 7 bases. Germline-derived CDR1 and CDR2 are LNHDA and SQIVND (reference sequence). The CDR3 length is 12 residues. CDR3 residues: CASSKSLEKLFF. DNA of the CDR3: TGTGCCAGTAGTAAATCCCTTGAAAAACTGTTTTTT.

V gene TRBV6-5 combines with J gene TRBJ1-1; 8 bases agree with TRBD1. Germline values: CDR1 MNHEY, CDR2 SVGAGI. CDR3 length: 13 amino acids. Trimming took 7 bases from V and 1 from J; bases not matched to a gene: 2. CDR3 bases: TGTGCCAGCACCGGACAGGGGAACACTGAAGCTTTCTTT. This sequence encodes CASTGQGNTEAFF.

The genes are TRBV4-1 and TRBJ2-2; possible D gene TRBD1, 5 bases. The CDR3 runs to 16 residues. CDR1 and CDR2 from the germline V gene are MGHRA and YSYEKL. V lost 4 bases, J lost 0 bases, and 12 bases lay in between. Written as DNA, the CDR3 is TGCGCCAGCAGCCCGATGGACAAAACGAACACCGGGGAGCTGTTTTTT. It specifies CASSPMDKTNTGELFF.

The chain uses TRBV14 and TRBJ2-7, with D maybe TRBD2 (6 bases). Germline V CDR1 and CDR2: SGHDN, FVKESK. The CDR3 has 16 amino acids. Trimming took 0 bases from V and 6 from J, leaving 18 bases between them. CDR3 sequence: CASSQDPGLPRGEQYV. For the CDR3, the DNA is TGTGCCAGCAGCCAAGATCCGGGACTCCCTCGGGGCGAGCAGTACGTC.

V is TRBV28 and J is TRBJ1-1; D is unresolved. This CDR3 has 13 residues. Germline CDR1 MDHEN, CDR2 SYDVKM. V dropped 3 bases and J dropped 0 bases, with 5 bases sitting between them. This CDR3 is CASSLGVNTEAFF. Here the CDR3 DNA reads TGTGCCAGCAGTTTGGGTGTGAACACTGAAGCTTTCTTT.